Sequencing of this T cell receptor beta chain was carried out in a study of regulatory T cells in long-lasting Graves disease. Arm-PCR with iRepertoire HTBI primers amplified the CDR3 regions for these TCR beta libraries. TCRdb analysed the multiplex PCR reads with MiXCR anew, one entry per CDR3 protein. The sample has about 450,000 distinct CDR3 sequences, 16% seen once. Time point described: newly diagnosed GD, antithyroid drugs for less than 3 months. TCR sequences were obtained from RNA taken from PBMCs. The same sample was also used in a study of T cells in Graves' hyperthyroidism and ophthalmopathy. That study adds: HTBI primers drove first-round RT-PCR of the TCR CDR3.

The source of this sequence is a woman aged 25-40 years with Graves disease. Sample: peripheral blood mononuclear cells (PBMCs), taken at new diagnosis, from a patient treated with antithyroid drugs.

The CDR3 DNA reads TGTGCCAGCAGCTCAACCGGGACAGGGGTTCAGCCCCAGCATTTT. This codes for CASSSTGTGVQPQHF. The genes are TRBV11-2 and TRBJ1-5, with TRBD1 matching 10 bases. J gave up 6 bases and V 4 bases, and 6 bases lay outside the gene matches. Germline CDR1 is SGHAT and CDR2 is FQNNGV. The CDR3 consists of 15 residues.